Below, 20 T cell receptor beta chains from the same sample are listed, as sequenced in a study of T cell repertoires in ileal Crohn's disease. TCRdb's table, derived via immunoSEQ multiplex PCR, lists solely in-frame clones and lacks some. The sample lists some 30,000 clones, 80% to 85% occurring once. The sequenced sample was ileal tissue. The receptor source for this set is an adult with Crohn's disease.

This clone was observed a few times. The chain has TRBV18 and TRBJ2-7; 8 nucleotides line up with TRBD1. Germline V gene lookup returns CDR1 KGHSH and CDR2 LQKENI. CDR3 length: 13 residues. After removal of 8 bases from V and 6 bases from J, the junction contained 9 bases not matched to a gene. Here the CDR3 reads CASARGGTGEQYF. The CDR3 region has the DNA TGTGCCAGCGCTCGAGGGGGGACAGGCGAGCAGTACTTC.

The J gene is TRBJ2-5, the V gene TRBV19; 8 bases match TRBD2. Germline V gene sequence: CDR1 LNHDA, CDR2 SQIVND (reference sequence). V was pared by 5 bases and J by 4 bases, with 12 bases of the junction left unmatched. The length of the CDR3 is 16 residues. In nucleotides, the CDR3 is TGTGCCAGTAGTCCCCAAGCGGGGGCGGCGGGAGAGACCCAGTACTTC. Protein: CASSPQAGAAGETQYF.

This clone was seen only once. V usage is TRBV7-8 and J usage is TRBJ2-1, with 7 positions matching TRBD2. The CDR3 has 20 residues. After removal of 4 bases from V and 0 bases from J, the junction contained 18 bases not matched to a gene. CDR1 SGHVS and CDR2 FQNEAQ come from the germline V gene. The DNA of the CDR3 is TGTGCCAGCAGCTCACTGGACCAGGGAGGGGTCACGTTCTCCTACAATGAGCAGTTCTTC. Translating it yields CASSSLDQGGVTFSYNEQFF.

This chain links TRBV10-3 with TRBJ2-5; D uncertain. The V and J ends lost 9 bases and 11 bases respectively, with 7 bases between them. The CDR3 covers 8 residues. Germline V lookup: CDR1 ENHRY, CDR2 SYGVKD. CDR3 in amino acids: CAMHEQYF. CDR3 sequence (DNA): TGTGCCATGCATGAGCAGTACTTC.

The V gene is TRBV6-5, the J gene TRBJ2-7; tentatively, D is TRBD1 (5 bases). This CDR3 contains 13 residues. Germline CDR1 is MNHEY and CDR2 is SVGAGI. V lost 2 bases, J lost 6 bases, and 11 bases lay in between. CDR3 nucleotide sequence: TGTGCCAGCAGTTACGCTCGGCAGGGCGAGCAGTACTTC. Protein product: CASSYARQGEQYF.

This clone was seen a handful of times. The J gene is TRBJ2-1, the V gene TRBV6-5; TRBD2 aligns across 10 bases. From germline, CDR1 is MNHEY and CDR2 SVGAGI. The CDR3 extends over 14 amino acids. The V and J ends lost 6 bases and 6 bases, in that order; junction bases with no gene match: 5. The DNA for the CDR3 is TGTGCCAGCAGCTGGAGACTAGCGGGCAATGAGCAGTTCTTC. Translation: CASSWRLAGNEQFF.

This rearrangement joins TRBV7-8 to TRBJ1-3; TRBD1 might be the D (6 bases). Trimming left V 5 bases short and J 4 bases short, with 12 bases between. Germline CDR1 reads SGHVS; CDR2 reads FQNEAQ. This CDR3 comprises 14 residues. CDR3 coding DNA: TGTGCCAGCAGCGATCCGAGGGGGGGAAACACCATATATTTT. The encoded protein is CASSDPRGGNTIYF.

The CDR3 region is CASSRPSSSTNEKLFF. CDR3 bases: TGTGCCAGCAGTCGGCCAAGTAGCTCAACTAATGAAAAACTGTTTTTT. This sequence joins TRBV2 and TRBJ1-4; no clear D gene. V lost 5 bases, J lost 0 bases, and 13 bases lay in between. CDR1 and CDR2 (germline): SNHLY, FYNNEI. The CDR3 sequence is 16 residues long.

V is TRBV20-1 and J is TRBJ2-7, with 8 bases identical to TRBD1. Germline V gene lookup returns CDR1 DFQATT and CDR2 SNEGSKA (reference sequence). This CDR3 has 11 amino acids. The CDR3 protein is CREPRGPEQYF. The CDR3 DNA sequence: TGCAGGGAACCCAGGGGGCCTGAGCAGTACTTC.

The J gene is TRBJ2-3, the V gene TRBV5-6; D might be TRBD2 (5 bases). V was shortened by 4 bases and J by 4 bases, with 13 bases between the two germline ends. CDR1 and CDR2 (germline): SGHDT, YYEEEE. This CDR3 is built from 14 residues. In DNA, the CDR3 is TGTGCCAGCAGCCCGGACTGGTTGGCAGATACGCAGTATTTT. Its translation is CASSPDWLADTQYF.

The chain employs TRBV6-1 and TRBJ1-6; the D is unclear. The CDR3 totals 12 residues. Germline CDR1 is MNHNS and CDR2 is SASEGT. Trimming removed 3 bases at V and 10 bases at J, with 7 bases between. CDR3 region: CASSELRSPLHF. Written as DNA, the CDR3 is TGTGCCAGCAGTGAGCTGAGGTCACCCCTCCACTTT.

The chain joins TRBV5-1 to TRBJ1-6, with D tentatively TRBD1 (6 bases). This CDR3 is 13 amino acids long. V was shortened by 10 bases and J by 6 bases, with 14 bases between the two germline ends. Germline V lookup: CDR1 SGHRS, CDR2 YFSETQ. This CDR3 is CACRGASNSPLHF. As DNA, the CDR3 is TGCGCCTGTCGGGGGGCCAGTAATTCACCCCTCCACTTT.

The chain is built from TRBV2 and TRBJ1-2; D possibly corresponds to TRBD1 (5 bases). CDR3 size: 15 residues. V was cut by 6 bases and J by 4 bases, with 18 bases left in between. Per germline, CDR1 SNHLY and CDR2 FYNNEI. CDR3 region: CASRGTSGGAYGYTF. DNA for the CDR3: TGTGCCAGCAGAGGGACGTCTGGAGGGGCCTATGGCTACACCTTC.

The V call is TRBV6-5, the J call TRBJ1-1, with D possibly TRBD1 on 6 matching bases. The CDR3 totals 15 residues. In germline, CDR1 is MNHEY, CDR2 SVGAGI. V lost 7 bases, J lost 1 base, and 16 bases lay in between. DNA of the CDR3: TGTGCCAGCACCAGCACAGGGTCGGGGAACACTGAAGCTTTCTTT. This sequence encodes CASTSTGSGNTEAFF.

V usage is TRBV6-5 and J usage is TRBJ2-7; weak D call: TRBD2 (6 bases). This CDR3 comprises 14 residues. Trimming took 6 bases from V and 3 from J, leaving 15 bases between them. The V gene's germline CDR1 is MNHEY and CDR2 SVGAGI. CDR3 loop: CASSLARVGYEQYF. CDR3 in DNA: TGTGCCAGCAGCCTAGCGAGGGTGGGCTACGAGCAGTACTTC.

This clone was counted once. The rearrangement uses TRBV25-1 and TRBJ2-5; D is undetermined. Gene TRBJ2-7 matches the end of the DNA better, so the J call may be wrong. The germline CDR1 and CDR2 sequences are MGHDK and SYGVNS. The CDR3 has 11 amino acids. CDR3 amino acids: CASSQTYEQYF. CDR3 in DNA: TGTGCCAGCAGTCAAACCTACGAGCAGTACTTC.

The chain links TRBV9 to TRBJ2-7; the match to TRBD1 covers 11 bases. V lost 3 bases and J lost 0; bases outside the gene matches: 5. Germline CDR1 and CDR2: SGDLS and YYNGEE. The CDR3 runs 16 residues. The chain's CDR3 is CASSAQGTGGSYEQYF. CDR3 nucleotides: TGTGCCAGCAGCGCACAGGGGACAGGGGGCTCCTACGAGCAGTACTTC.

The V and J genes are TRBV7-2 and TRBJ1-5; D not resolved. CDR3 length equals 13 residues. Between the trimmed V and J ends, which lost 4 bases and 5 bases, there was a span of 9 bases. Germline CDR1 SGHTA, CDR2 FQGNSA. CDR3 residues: CASSSRSDQPQHF. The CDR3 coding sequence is TGTGCCAGCAGCTCCCGTTCCGATCAGCCCCAGCATTTT.

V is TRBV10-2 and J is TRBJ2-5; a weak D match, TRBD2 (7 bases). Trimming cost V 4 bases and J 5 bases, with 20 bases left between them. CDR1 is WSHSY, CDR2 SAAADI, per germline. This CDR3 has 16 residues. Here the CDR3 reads CASSVWGGLEWETQYF. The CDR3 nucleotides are TGCGCCAGCAGTGTGTGGGGGGGGCTGGAGTGGGAGACCCAGTACTTC.

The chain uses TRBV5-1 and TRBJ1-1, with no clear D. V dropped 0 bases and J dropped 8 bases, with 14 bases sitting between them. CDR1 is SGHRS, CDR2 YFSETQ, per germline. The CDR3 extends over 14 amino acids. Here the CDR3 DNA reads TGCGCCAGCAGCTTGGCCGCGGTTGGCGCAGAAGCTTTCTTT. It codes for CASSLAAVGAEAFF.